One sample yielded the 10 T cell receptor beta chains listed below, sequenced in a study of cytomegalovirus exposure and HLA in healthy donors. Repertoires were generated with immunoSEQ multiplex PCR, while TCRdb's copy carries only in-frame clones and drops some. This sample yields about 270,000 clones, of which around 86% are seen a single time; roughly 1% belongs to the top ten. Input material: PBMCs. These receptors came from a woman aged 18-35 years in good health and CMV-seronegative.

This chain connects TRBV6-5 to TRBJ2-1; TRBD1 agrees at 7 bases. The trim removed 5 bases at V and 8 bases at J, leaving 3 bases unmatched. The germline CDR1 and CDR2 sequences are MNHEY and SVGAGI. The CDR3 runs to 12 residues. The CDR3 here is CASSHRGDEQFF. The CDR3 nucleotides read TGTGCCAGCAGTCACAGGGGCGATGAGCAGTTCTTC.

This clone has more than one count but fewer than ten. CDR3 nucleotides: TGTGCCAGCAGCGTTGACAGGGGGCAGTCCGGCTACACCTTC. Translating gives CASSVDRGQSGYTF. The genes are TRBV28 and TRBJ1-2, with TRBD1 matching over 10 bases. J was trimmed by 8 bases and V by 6 bases; bases with no gene match: 9. Germline lookup yields CDR1 MDHEN and CDR2 SYDVKM. The CDR3 runs to 14 residues.

The sample holds a few counts of this clone. The chain is built from TRBV30 and TRBJ1-4, with D hard to call. The V end was cut by 0 bases, the J end by 6 bases, with 8 bases between. Germline V gene data show CDR1 as GTSNPN and CDR2 as SVGIG (reference sequence). The CDR3 spans 13 residues. The CDR3 DNA follows: TGTGCCTGGAGTGTGGGCGCCTATGAAAAACTGTTTTTT. It specifies CAWSVGAYEKLFF.

This chain uses TRBV4-2 with TRBJ1-2; D gene unclear. This CDR3 comprises 12 residues. Germline V gives CDR1 LGHNA, CDR2 YNFKEQ. V was shortened by 4 bases and J by 7 bases, with 10 bases between the two germline ends. The CDR3 DNA reads as TGTGCCAGCAGCCTTGGTATGAGTGGCTACACCTTC. Residues: CASSLGMSGYTF.

The chain is built from TRBV5-3 and TRBJ1-6; 8 bases fit TRBD1. TRBV5-3 is labeled an ORF, and its function is uncertain. V dropped 1 base and J dropped 7; count of bases not matched to a gene: 13. The CDR3 extends over 18 amino acids. This CDR3 reads CARSLRCNRGSGNSPLHF. For the CDR3, the DNA is TGTGCCAGAAGCTTGAGGTGTAACAGGGGGAGCGGGAATTCACCCCTCCACTTT.

The chain uses TRBV27 and TRBJ2-3, with 12 bases matching TRBD2. V shed 7 bases, J shed 6 bases, and the junction held 23 bases outside the gene matches. Germline assignment: CDR1 MNHEY and CDR2 SMNVEV (reference sequence). This CDR3 is built from 20 residues. For the CDR3, the DNA is TGTGCCAGCATCCCCAGTAGACTAGCGGGAGCTGGGGCACAGGTGGATACGCAGTATTTT. Its translation: CASIPSRLAGAGAQVDTQYF.

The chain is built from TRBV20-1 and TRBJ1-2; TRBD1 might be the D (6 bases). There are 11 residues in the CDR3. The germline CDR1 and CDR2 sequences are DFQATT and SNEGSKA (reference sequence). The V end lost 6 bases, the J end lost 11 bases, and 16 bases lay between the germline ends. CDR3 region: CSALAGRGYTF. The CDR3, as DNA: TGCAGTGCCCTTGCCGGGAGGGGGTACACCTTC.

The chain couples TRBV30 to TRBJ1-1; D gene unclear. V lost 3 bases and J lost 0, with 14 bases in between. This CDR3 has 15 amino acids. Germline CDR1 GTSNPN, CDR2 SVGIG (reference sequence). The CDR3 DNA follows: TGTGCCTGGAGGGCGCTGGGCAGAATGAACACTGAAGCTTTCTTT. It specifies CAWRALGRMNTEAFF.

The chain couples TRBV5-1 to TRBJ2-7; D might be TRBD1 (5 bases). The CDR3 consists of 13 residues. Germline values: CDR1 SGHRS, CDR2 YFSETQ. The V end lost 0 bases, the J end lost 3 bases, and 7 bases lay between the germline ends. CDR3 in amino acids: CASSLDRLYEQYF. DNA for the CDR3: TGCGCCAGCAGCTTGGACAGGCTCTACGAGCAGTACTTC.

The chain uses TRBV4-1 and TRBJ1-6; 9 bases line up with TRBD1. V lost 1 base, J lost 7 bases, and 2 bases stayed unmatched. This CDR3 contains 15 residues. CDR1 is MGHRA, CDR2 YSYEKL, per germline. This CDR3 reads CASSQGGQGNSPLHF. In nucleotides, the CDR3 is TGCGCCAGCAGCCAAGGTGGACAGGGGAATTCACCCCTCCACTTT.